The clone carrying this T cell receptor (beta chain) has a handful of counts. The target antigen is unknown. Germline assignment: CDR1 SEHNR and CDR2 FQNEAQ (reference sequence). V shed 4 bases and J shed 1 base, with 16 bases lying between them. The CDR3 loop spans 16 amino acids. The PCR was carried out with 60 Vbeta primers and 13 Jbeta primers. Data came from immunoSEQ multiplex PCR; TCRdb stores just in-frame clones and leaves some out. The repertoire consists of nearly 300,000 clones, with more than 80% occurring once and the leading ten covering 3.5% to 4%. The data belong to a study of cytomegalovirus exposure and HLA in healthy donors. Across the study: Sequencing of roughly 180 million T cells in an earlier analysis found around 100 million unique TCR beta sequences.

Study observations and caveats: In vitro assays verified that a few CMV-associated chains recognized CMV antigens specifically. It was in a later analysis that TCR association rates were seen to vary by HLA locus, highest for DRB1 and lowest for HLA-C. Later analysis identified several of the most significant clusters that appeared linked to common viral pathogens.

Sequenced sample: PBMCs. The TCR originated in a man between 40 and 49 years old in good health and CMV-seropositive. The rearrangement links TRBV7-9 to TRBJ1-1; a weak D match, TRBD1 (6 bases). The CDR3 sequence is CASSSGGGGQNTEAFF. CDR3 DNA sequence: TGTGCCAGCAGCTCGGGGGGAGGGGGACAGAACACTGAAGCTTTCTTT. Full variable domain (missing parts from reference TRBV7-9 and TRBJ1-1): DTGVSQNPRHKITKRGQNVTFRCDPISEHNRLYWYRQTLGQGPEFLTYFQNEAQLEKSRLLSDRFSAERPKGSFSTLEIQRTEQGDSAMYLCASSSGGGGQNTEAFFGQGTRLTVV.